Presented here are 26 T cell receptor delta chains from one specimen sequenced in a study of gamma-delta chains in newborns, infants, children. TCRdb redid the clone calls on the reads with CATT. The sample includes over 2,000 delta-chain clones, roughly 1.5% seen only once; the top ten take about 37%. Sequencing was carried out using blood. These receptors were obtained from a child who was a newborn, infant or young child, either healthy, febrile or measles-vaccinated (not recorded which).

To note about this clone: The amino acid sequence in TCRdb belongs to a much larger clone and departs from this DNA's translation at residue 3, likely a sequencing read error; the sequence shown is translated from the DNA. The genes are TRDV1 and TRDJ1, with D maybe TRDD3 (6 bases). The CDR3 is made up of 17 amino acids. Germline V gene data show CDR1 as TSWWSYY and CDR2 as QGS. CDR3 in DNA: TGTGCTCCTGGGGAACCGAATTCTGTCACGGGCCCCGATAAACTCATCTTT. This sequence encodes CAPGEPNSVTGPDKLIF.

As to this clone: The protein TCRdb lists belongs to a much larger clone and differs from this DNA's translation at residue 11, which points to a read error; the protein shown is made from the DNA. The chain has TRDV1 and TRDJ1; D unclear. The CDR3 has 16 residues. V dropped 2 bases and J dropped 10 bases, with 23 bases sitting between them. CDR1 and CDR2 from the germline V gene are TSWWSYY and QGS. CDR3 bases: TGTGCTCTTGGGGAATTCCCCCTCTCAGGCATAACTAGACTCATCTTT. Translating gives CALGEFPLSGITRLIF.

Concerning this clone: Translating this DNA gives a protein that differs at residue 9 from the TCRdb one, which belongs to a much larger clone; a read error is likely, and the protein shown is this translation. The chain couples TRDV1 to TRDJ1; D possibly corresponds to TRDD2 (5 bases). Trimming removed 1 base at V and 6 bases at J, with 30 bases between. The germline CDR1 and CDR2 sequences are TSWWSYY and QGS. This CDR3 has 20 residues. CDR3 sequence (DNA): TGTGCTCTTGGGGAACCCCACTATCATTCGCCCCTACAGCCGTATAATAAACTCATCTTT. It translates to CALGEPHYHSPLQPYNKLIF.

This clone appeared a few times. A far larger clone is a single base away, which makes a read error likely. Other DNA sequences from this sample encode an identical CDR3 as well. V is TRDV2 and J is TRDJ1; D is ambiguous. The CDR3 consists of 15 residues. Trimming stripped 4 bases from V and 3 bases from J, with 17 bases between. Germline-derived CDR1 and CDR2 are GEAIGNYY and EKD. The chain's CDR3 is CACEYRRKGPDKLIF. DNA of the CDR3: TGTGCCTGTGAATACCGACGAAAGGGCCCCGATAAACTCATCTTT.

A few counts support this clone. TCRdb pairs this DNA with a much larger clone's protein that differs at residue 14, likely a read error; the protein shown was translated from the DNA. V is TRDV2 and J is TRDJ1; 9 bases map to TRDD3. The CDR3 covers 16 residues. Germline values: CDR1 GEAIGNYY, CDR2 EKD. CDR3 nucleotide sequence: TGTGCCATCATAGCGGGGATACGCGATGGAGCCGATAAATTCATCTTT. This encodes CAIIAGIRDGADKFIF.

This clone has only a few counts. TCRdb attributes to this sequence the protein of a much larger clone, which differs from the DNA translation at residue 11; a read error is likely, and the protein displayed is translated from the DNA. The chain joins TRDV1 to TRDJ2; D gene ambiguous. Trimming cost V 0 bases and J 12 bases, with 14 bases left between them. The V gene's germline CDR1 is TSWWSYY and CDR2 QGS. The CDR3 runs to 14 residues. The chain's CDR3 is CALGELGLVAKLFF. CDR3 nucleotide sequence: TGTGCTCTTGGGGAACTTGGTTTGGTGGCAAAACTCTTCTTT.

This clone ranks as medium-sized. Different DNA sequences within this sample yield the same CDR3. The chain combines TRDV1 with TRDJ1; 8 bases fit TRDD3. Trimming removed 0 bases from V and 2 bases from J; junction bases left unmatched: 20. This CDR3 comprises 21 residues. Germline CDR1 is TSWWSYY and CDR2 is QGS. CDR3 amino acids: CALGELNSSSWGTHQTDKLIF. Here the CDR3 DNA reads TGTGCTCTTGGGGAACTTAATAGCAGTAGCTGGGGGACCCATCAAACCGATAAACTCATCTTT.

This clone is medium-sized (0.01 to 0.1%) within its sample. V usage is TRDV1 and J usage is TRDJ1; 8 nucleotides match TRDD3. The CDR3 spans 20 residues. The V segment lost 0 bases and the J segment 0 bases; nucleotides outside the gene matches: 15. CDR1 and CDR2 (germline): TSWWSYY, QGS. CDR3 region: CALGELLKYRGDRHTDKLIF. The CDR3 DNA sequence: TGTGCTCTTGGGGAACTATTAAAGTATAGGGGGGATAGACACACCGATAAACTCATCTTT.

Comments on this clone: For this DNA, TCRdb reports the protein of a much larger clone, which diverges at residue 6, most likely from a read error; the protein presented here is translated directly from the DNA. J is TRDJ1 and V is TRDV2; TRDD3 matches 9 bases. The CDR3 is 16 residues long. Germline V CDR1 and CDR2: GEAIGNYY, EKD. Trimming cost V 3 bases and J 0 bases; bases outside gene matches: 7. CDR3 DNA: TGTGCCTGTGACCAGGGTACTGGGGGACACACCGATAAACTCATCTTT. Translating gives CACDQGTGGHTDKLIF.

Worth noting for this clone: A far larger clone is off by one base, so a read error is likely. Other nucleotide sequences from this sample produce the same CDR3. The chain employs TRDV1 and TRDJ1, with 10 nucleotides matching TRDD3. The CDR3 length is 21 residues. CDR1 TSWWSYY and CDR2 QGS come from the germline V gene. This CDR3 is CALGEVPFYWGISRSTDKLIF. CDR3 coding DNA: TGTGCTCTTGGGGAAGTCCCTTTTTACTGGGGGATTTCGCGATCCACCGACAAACTCATCTTT.

Details on this clone: TCRdb lists the protein of a much larger clone for this DNA, which differs at residue 16, so this is likely a read error; the protein given here is translated from the DNA itself. V usage is TRDV2 and J usage is TRDJ1, with 10 nucleotides matching TRDD3. Germline loops: CDR1 GEAIGNYY, CDR2 EKD. After removal of 3 bases from V and 1 base from J, the junction contained 25 bases not matched to a gene. The CDR3 length is 22 residues. The CDR3 loop reads CACDARFYVPGGYEACTDKLIF. For the CDR3, the DNA is TGTGCCTGTGACGCCCGATTCTACGTCCCTGGGGGATATGAGGCGTGCACCGATAAACTCATCTTT.

Notes on this clone: Translating this DNA gives a protein that differs at residue 16 from the TCRdb one, which belongs to a much larger clone; a read error is likely, and the protein shown is this translation. V gene TRDV1 combines with J gene TRDJ1; TRDD3 matches 9 bases. Germline CDR1 and CDR2: TSWWSYY and QGS. The CDR3 loop spans 19 amino acids. This chain's CDR3 is CALGEGPPTGLGDTDELIF. In DNA form, the CDR3 reads TGTGCTCTTGGGGAAGGCCCTCCTACCGGACTGGGGGACACCGATGAACTCATCTTT.

This clone was found a few times. This may arise from a read error, as a much more abundant clone is one base away. Other DNA sequences from this sample encode an identical CDR3 as well. This chain connects TRDV1 to TRDJ1; 12 bases align to TRDD3. The germline V gene has CDR1 TSWWSYY and CDR2 QGS. V lost 2 bases, J lost 4 bases, and 23 bases stayed unmatched. The length of the CDR3 is 22 residues. The CDR3 sequence is CALGEFYSTSSGGYAIHDKLIF. The CDR3 DNA reads TGTGCTCTTGGGGAATTCTATTCAACTTCCTCTGGGGGATACGCTATTCACGATAAACTCATCTTT.

Worth noting for this clone: The protein in TCRdb stems from a much larger clone and differs at residue 20 from this DNA's translation, likely a read error; here the protein is translated from the DNA. The chain has TRDV1 and TRDJ1; 10 bases align to TRDD3. The CDR3 is made up of 22 amino acids. CDR1 TSWWSYY and CDR2 QGS come from the germline V gene. CDR3 nucleotides: TGTGCTCTTGGGGAAGTCCAATCCTACCCAGTGGGGGATACAGGGTACACCGATAAACGCATCTTT. Translated, it gives CALGEVQSYPVGDTGYTDKRIF.

Judged by abundance, this clone is medium-sized. The V gene is TRDV1, the J gene TRDJ1; 13 positions match TRDD3. The trim removed 5 bases at V and 0 bases at J, leaving 15 bases unmatched. This CDR3 has 20 amino acids. The V gene's germline CDR1 is TSWWSYY and CDR2 QGS. The CDR3 spells CALGQNWGIRSNPYTDKLIF. The CDR3 nucleotides are TGTGCTCTTGGGCAAAACTGGGGGATACGCTCCAACCCCTACACCGATAAACTCATCTTT.

Points on this clone: This DNA's translation differs at residue 4 from TCRdb's protein, which comes from a much larger clone; a read error is likely, and the protein shown is translated from the DNA. The chain combines TRDV2 with TRDJ1; TRDD3 matches 10 bases. In germline, CDR1 is GEAIGNYY, CDR2 EKD. Trimming cost V 5 bases and J 0 bases; bases outside gene matches: 26. The CDR3 sequence is 22 residues long. The CDR3 coding sequence is TGTGCCTGTGCCGCCCGATTCTACGTCCCTGGGGGATATGAGGCGTACACCGATAAACTCATCTTT. As protein: CACAARFYVPGGYEAYTDKLIF.

This clone has just a few counts. The mismatch at residue 11 between this DNA's translation and the TCRdb protein of a much larger clone likely reflects a read error; the protein shown is translated from the DNA. This chain uses TRDV2 with TRDJ1; no definite D call. V lost 3 bases and J 3 bases, leaving 19 bases between the germline ends. CDR1 and CDR2 from the germline V gene are GEAIGNYY and EKD. The length of the CDR3 is 16 residues. The CDR3 sequence is CACDARTRASADKLIF. For the CDR3, the DNA is TGTGCCTGTGACGCTCGTACTAGGGCTTCAGCCGATAAACTCATCTTT.

This clone was counted a few times. This may come from a read error, since a much larger clone is one base off. The J gene is TRDJ1, the V gene TRDV1; TRDD3 matches 10 bases. The CDR3 contains 23 residues. Germline CDR1 is TSWWSYY and CDR2 is QGS. Losses at the gene ends were 2 bases for V and 0 bases for J; bases not matched to a gene: 24. The CDR3 nucleotides read TGTGCTCTTGGGGAAGAACTTCGACCGTACTGGGGGATGCTATGCCCCTACACCGATAAACTCATCTTT. This gives the protein CALGEELRPYWGMLCPYTDKLIF.

Turning to this clone: A far larger clone is only one base removed, so a read error is likely. In the same sample, other DNA sequences code for this CDR3. The V call is TRDV2, the J call TRDJ1; TRDD3 aligns across 8 bases. The CDR3 totals 16 residues. Germline values: CDR1 GEAIGNYY, CDR2 EKD. The CDR3, as DNA: TGTGCTTGTGGACCTGGGGGACGCCGCCACACCGATAAACTCATCTTT. This gives the protein CACGPGGRRHTDKLIF.

This clone was observed a handful of times. A far larger clone is off by one base, so a read error is likely. The sample contains more than one DNA sequence encoding this CDR3. This sequence joins TRDV1 and TRDJ2; TRDD3 matches at 10 bases. Germline loops: CDR1 TSWWSYY, CDR2 QGS. The CDR3 runs to 24 residues. The CDR3, as DNA: TGCGCTCTTGGTGGGATTCCAGGTCCGGGGGATACGCGCTGTGGTAGTGCTTTGACAGCACAACTCTTCTTT. Translating it yields CALGGIPGPGDTRCGSALTAQLFF.

This clone is classed as large. The CDR3 sequence: CALGEQVWGIDKLIF. CDR3 DNA: TGTGCTCTTGGGGAACAGGTCTGGGGGATAGATAAACTCATCTTT. The rearrangement joins TRDV1 to TRDJ1; 10 bases map to TRDD3. V gave up 1 base and J gave up 5 bases; unmatched junction bases: 4. This CDR3 spans 15 amino acids. Germline CDR1 and CDR2: TSWWSYY and QGS.

On this clone itself: TCRdb attributes to this sequence the protein of a much larger clone, which differs from the DNA translation at residue 5; a read error is likely, and the protein displayed is translated from the DNA. The genes are TRDV2 and TRDJ1; 9 bases line up with TRDD3. CDR3 length equals 16 residues. The trim removed 3 bases at V and 0 bases at J, leaving 7 bases unmatched. CDR1 and CDR2 (germline): GEAIGNYY, EKD. The CDR3 region is CACDRSTGGHTDKLIF. The CDR3 DNA reads TGTGCCTGTGACCGGAGTACTGGGGGACACACCGATAAACTCATCTTT.

In its sample, this clone ranks as large. V gene TRDV1 combines with J gene TRDJ1, with 11 bases matching TRDD3. The CDR3 totals 24 residues. The V and J ends lost 0 bases and 0 bases, in that order; junction bases with no gene match: 24. Germline lookup yields CDR1 TSWWSYY and CDR2 QGS. The CDR3 DNA sequence: TGTGCTCTTGGGGAACTTGATTCCTACGGTACCTGTTACTGGGGGATAAAGTACACCGATAAACTCATCTTT. It codes for CALGELDSYGTCYWGIKYTDKLIF.

Turning to this clone: This may arise from a read error, as a much more abundant clone is one base away. This same CDR3 is encoded by further DNA sequences in the sample. V and J are TRDV1 and TRDJ1; 9 bases fit TRDD2. V was clipped by 2 bases and J by 2 bases; unmatched bases: 33. Germline CDR1 is TSWWSYY and CDR2 is QGS. CDR3 length: 25 amino acids. DNA of the CDR3: TGTGCTCTTGGGGAATATAGGTACAGTACCCCACCTTCCTACTGGGCGGGGGCCTCTACCGATAAACTCATCTTT. Protein product: CALGEYRYSTPPSYWAGASTDKLIF.

About this clone: This clone may be a read error of a much larger clone one base away. Other DNA sequences within the sample encode an identical CDR3. J is TRDJ1 and V is TRDV1; 13 bases align to TRDD3. Germline assignment: CDR1 TSWWSYY and CDR2 QGS. Trimming cost V 3 bases and J 10 bases; bases outside gene matches: 32. The CDR3 spans 23 residues. The CDR3 sequence is CALGELAAYGNYWGIRQDGGLIF. The CDR3 DNA follows: TGTGCTCTTGGGGAGCTAGCTGCCTACGGTAACTACTGGGGGATACGTCAAGACGGAGGACTCATCTTT.

With respect to this clone: TCRdb pairs this DNA with a much larger clone's protein that differs at residue 9, likely a read error; the protein shown was translated from the DNA. The chain has TRDV2 and TRDJ1; the D gene is possibly TRDD3 (6 bases). Trimming removed 3 bases at V and 0 bases at J, with 16 bases between. Germline V lookup: CDR1 GEAIGNYY, CDR2 EKD. The length of the CDR3 is 16 residues. CDR3 sequence reads: CACDQSTGRHTDKLIF. The CDR3 DNA sequence: TGTGCCTGTGACCAGAGTACTGGGAGACACACCGATAAACTCATCTTT.